A selection of T cell receptor beta chains follows, all from one sample in a study of Graves' ophthalmopathy and Graves' hyperthyroidism. TCRdb redid the calling of the multiplex PCR reads with MiXCR, one entry per CDR3 protein. The sample has 200,000 to 250,000 distinct CDR3 sequences; about 22% are singletons. The source material was peripheral blood. The receptors come from a woman between 50 and 59 years old with Graves' ophthalmopathy. Each CDR3 is given with its conserved first and last residue. The order of the fields is J gene, V gene, clone size, D gene, CDR3 protein, CDR3 DNA. A D gene is named only where the DNA matches it firmly. Clone sizes are given selectively: once, few, many, or a class where the clone is expanded.

j_gene: TRBJ2-7
v_gene: TRBV11-1
abundance: many
d_gene: TRBD2
CDR3aa: CASSSREGTGINEQYF
CDR3nt: TGTGCCAGCAGCTCGCGGGAGGGAACAGGGATCAACGAGCAGTACTTC

j_gene: TRBJ1-3
v_gene: TRBV28
abundance: .
d_gene: .
CDR3aa: CASSLFRSTRASGNTIYF
CDR3nt: TGTGCCAGCAGTTTATTTCGGAGCACCCGGGCCTCTGGAAACACCATATATTTT

j_gene: TRBJ2-7
v_gene: TRBV6-1
abundance: many
d_gene: .
CDR3aa: CASSDPRDRPAGEQYF
CDR3nt: TGTGCCAGCAGTGACCCTCGGGACAGACCGGCGGGGGAGCAGTACTTC

j_gene: TRBJ1-2
v_gene: TRBV6-2/TRBV6-3
abundance: once
d_gene: .
CDR3aa: CASSYSIQQYYNYGYTF
CDR3nt: TGTGCCAGCAGTTACTCGATCCAGCAATACTATAACTATGGCTACACCTTC

j_gene: TRBJ1-1
v_gene: TRBV12-3/TRBV12-4
abundance: .
d_gene: .
CDR3aa: CASSLQGRTTEAFF
CDR3nt: TGTGCCAGCAGTTTACAGGGCAGGACCACTGAAGCTTTCTTT

j_gene: TRBJ1-1
v_gene: TRBV5-1
abundance: many
d_gene: .
CDR3aa: CASSLLGGGTEAFF
CDR3nt: TGCGCCAGCAGCTTGTTGGGGGGAGGCACTGAAGCTTTCTTT

j_gene: TRBJ2-7
v_gene: TRBV6-1
abundance: many
d_gene: .
CDR3aa: CAIRGGAIYEQYF
CDR3nt: TGTGCCATCAGGGGGGGGGCGATCTACGAGCAGTACTTC

j_gene: TRBJ1-2
v_gene: TRBV6-1
abundance: .
d_gene: TRBD1
CDR3aa: CASSRDRGYGYTF
CDR3nt: TGTGCCAGCAGCAGGGACAGGGGATATGGCTACACCTTC

j_gene: TRBJ1-1
v_gene: TRBV20-1
abundance: many
d_gene: .
CDR3aa: CSARRTGNAEAFF
CDR3nt: TGCAGTGCTAGAAGAACAGGGAACGCTGAAGCTTTCTTT

j_gene: TRBJ2-5
v_gene: TRBV14
abundance: many
d_gene: TRBD1
CDR3aa: CASSPRTGGEETQYF
CDR3nt: TGTGCCAGCAGCCCCAGGACAGGGGGCGAGGAGACCCAGTACTTC

j_gene: TRBJ2-1
v_gene: TRBV19
abundance: few
d_gene: .
CDR3aa: CASSRRTYNEQFF
CDR3nt: TGTGCCAGTAGTAGAAGGACCTACAATGAGCAGTTCTTC

j_gene: TRBJ2-5
v_gene: TRBV2
abundance: many
d_gene: .
CDR3aa: CASSEALQGSQETQYF
CDR3nt: TGTGCCAGCAGTGAAGCGCTCCAGGGGTCACAAGAGACCCAGTACTTC

j_gene: TRBJ1-6
v_gene: TRBV4-2
abundance: few
d_gene: .
CDR3aa: CASSQETAGSLHF
CDR3nt: TGTGCCAGCAGCCAAGAAACTGCAGGTAGCCTCCACTTT

j_gene: TRBJ2-2
v_gene: TRBV30
abundance: many
d_gene: TRBD1
CDR3aa: CAWSVYWDRGTGELFF
CDR3nt: TGTGCCTGGAGTGTATACTGGGACAGAGGCACCGGGGAGCTGTTTTTT

j_gene: TRBJ1-2
v_gene: TRBV29-1
abundance: .
d_gene: .
CDR3aa: CSVEDSGYNYGYTF
CDR3nt: TGCAGCGTTGAAGATTCGGGCTATAACTATGGCTACACCTTC

j_gene: TRBJ1-5
v_gene: TRBV4-2
abundance: many
d_gene: .
CDR3aa: CASSQDPRQPQHF
CDR3nt: TGTGCCAGCAGCCAAGATCCCCGTCAGCCCCAGCATTTT

j_gene: TRBJ2-2
v_gene: TRBV12-3/TRBV12-4
abundance: .
d_gene: .
CDR3aa: CASSLDRQGSGELFF
CDR3nt: TGTGCCAGCAGTTTAGACAGGCAGGGCTCCGGGGAGCTGTTTTTT

j_gene: TRBJ1-1
v_gene: TRBV6-4
abundance: many
d_gene: TRBD1
CDR3aa: CASSDSAGGYTEAFF
CDR3nt: TGTGCCAGCAGTGACTCAGCAGGGGGCTACACTGAAGCTTTCTTT

j_gene: TRBJ2-7
v_gene: TRBV28
abundance: .
d_gene: .
CDR3aa: CASTISGTGLSYEQYF
CDR3nt: TGTGCCAGCACCATCTCCGGGACGGGACTCTCCTACGAGCAGTACTTC

j_gene: TRBJ1-2
v_gene: TRBV30
abundance: many
d_gene: .
CDR3aa: CAWSAGVYTF
CDR3nt: TGTGCCTGGAGTGCAGGGGTTTACACCTTC

j_gene: TRBJ2-7
v_gene: TRBV20-1
abundance: many
d_gene: TRBD2
CDR3aa: CSARGGGRADYEQYF
CDR3nt: TGCAGTGCTAGAGGGGGCGGGAGGGCCGACTACGAGCAGTACTTC

j_gene: TRBJ1-6
v_gene: TRBV10-3
abundance: .
d_gene: TRBD1
CDR3aa: CAISPGGADSPLHF
CDR3nt: TGTGCCATCAGTCCAGGGGGCGCCGATTCACCCCTCCACTTT

j_gene: TRBJ1-1
v_gene: TRBV10-3
abundance: many
d_gene: .
CDR3aa: CAIQGETEAFF
CDR3nt: TGTGCCATCCAGGGTGAGACTGAAGCTTTCTTT

j_gene: TRBJ1-6
v_gene: TRBV27
abundance: many
d_gene: TRBD1
CDR3aa: CASSLSLQGGSPLHF
CDR3nt: TGTGCCAGCAGTTTATCGTTACAGGGGGGCTCACCCCTCCACTTT

j_gene: TRBJ1-2
v_gene: TRBV6-2/TRBV6-3
abundance: .
d_gene: .
CDR3aa: CASMVEENYGYTF
CDR3nt: TGTGCCAGCATGGTGGAAGAGAACTATGGCTACACCTTC

j_gene: TRBJ2-2
v_gene: TRBV11-1
abundance: many
d_gene: TRBD2
CDR3aa: CASSGPGLATNTGELFF
CDR3nt: TGTGCCAGCAGCGGTCCGGGACTAGCTACGAACACCGGGGAGCTGTTTTTT

j_gene: TRBJ2-2
v_gene: TRBV5-1
abundance: .
d_gene: .
CDR3aa: CASSLEVTGELFF
CDR3nt: TGCGCCAGCAGCTTGGAAGTCACCGGGGAGCTGTTTTTT

j_gene: TRBJ1-5
v_gene: TRBV15
abundance: .
d_gene: .
CDR3aa: CATSSFAGEPQHF
CDR3nt: TGTGCCACCAGCAGTTTCGCTGGGGAGCCCCAGCATTTT

j_gene: TRBJ2-5
v_gene: TRBV11-2
abundance: many
d_gene: .
CDR3aa: CASSLDLGGTTQYF
CDR3nt: TGTGCCAGCAGCTTAGATCTCGGCGGTACAACCCAGTACTTC

j_gene: TRBJ2-5
v_gene: TRBV6-5
abundance: many
d_gene: TRBD2
CDR3aa: CASSLGLAGVQETQYF
CDR3nt: TGTGCCAGCAGTTTGGGACTAGCGGGAGTTCAAGAGACCCAGTACTTC

j_gene: TRBJ2-7
v_gene: TRBV12-3/TRBV12-4
abundance: many
d_gene: .
CDR3aa: CASSPPRPTSSYEQYF
CDR3nt: TGTGCCAGCAGTCCCCCGAGACCTACTTCGTCCTACGAGCAGTACTTC

j_gene: TRBJ2-5
v_gene: TRBV6-1
abundance: many
d_gene: .
CDR3aa: CASSEVIKETQYF
CDR3nt: TGTGCCAGCAGTGAAGTAATCAAAGAGACCCAGTACTTC

j_gene: TRBJ2-2
v_gene: TRBV29-1
abundance: many
d_gene: .
CDR3aa: CSVEPGERTGELFF
CDR3nt: TGCAGCGTTGAACCTGGGGAGAGGACCGGGGAGCTGTTTTTT

j_gene: TRBJ2-7
v_gene: TRBV7-2
abundance: many
d_gene: TRBD1
CDR3aa: CASSLSGTGGAYEQYF
CDR3nt: TGTGCCAGCAGCTTAAGCGGGACAGGGGGTGCCTACGAGCAGTACTTC

j_gene: TRBJ1-6
v_gene: TRBV2
abundance: .
d_gene: TRBD1
CDR3aa: CASRVTGTSAPLHF
CDR3nt: TGTGCCAGCAGGGTGACAGGGACCTCGGCACCCCTCCACTTT

j_gene: TRBJ2-2
v_gene: TRBV10-1
abundance: .
d_gene: TRBD2
CDR3aa: CASSGTSGRMELFF
CDR3nt: TGCGCCAGCAGTGGGACTAGCGGGAGGATGGAGCTGTTTTTT

j_gene: TRBJ2-5
v_gene: TRBV7-9
abundance: many
d_gene: .
CDR3aa: CASSQYASRKETQYF
CDR3nt: TGTGCCAGCAGCCAGTATGCCTCCCGAAAAGAGACCCAGTACTTC

j_gene: TRBJ1-1
v_gene: TRBV19
abundance: many
d_gene: .
CDR3aa: CASTRPQGTEAFF
CDR3nt: TGTGCCAGTACCCGACCCCAGGGCACTGAAGCTTTCTTT

j_gene: TRBJ2-2
v_gene: TRBV5-1
abundance: .
d_gene: .
CDR3aa: CASSPRAGGAGELSF
CDR3nt: TGCGCCAGCAGCCCCAGGGCAGGGGGGGCCGGGGAGCTGTCTTTT

j_gene: TRBJ1-3
v_gene: TRBV20-1
abundance: .
d_gene: .
CDR3aa: CSAREPLGGNTIYF
CDR3nt: TGCAGTGCTAGAGAGCCTCTAGGTGGAAACACCATATATTTT

j_gene: TRBJ2-5
v_gene: TRBV3-1
abundance: .
d_gene: .
CDR3aa: CASSQAGKETQYF
CDR3nt: TGTGCCAGCAGCCAAGCAGGGAAAGAGACCCAGTACTTC

j_gene: TRBJ2-7
v_gene: TRBV6-5
abundance: many
d_gene: TRBD2
CDR3aa: CASSSTSGRYGEQYF
CDR3nt: TGTGCCAGCAGTTCAACTAGCGGGAGGTACGGCGAGCAGTACTTC

j_gene: TRBJ2-7
v_gene: TRBV20-1
abundance: many
d_gene: .
CDR3aa: CSARDYPLRTTNYEQYF
CDR3nt: TGCAGTGCTAGAGATTATCCCCTCAGGACTACAAACTACGAGCAGTACTTC

j_gene: TRBJ2-1
v_gene: TRBV7-3
abundance: .
d_gene: .
CDR3aa: CASSLTGLNEQFF
CDR3nt: TGTGCCAGCAGCTTAACCGGGTTGAATGAGCAGTTCTTC

j_gene: TRBJ2-5
v_gene: TRBV20-1
abundance: .
d_gene: .
CDR3aa: CSARGGYF
CDR3nt: TGCAGTGCAAGGGGGGGATACTTC

j_gene: TRBJ2-7
v_gene: TRBV27
abundance: many
d_gene: .
CDR3aa: CASSSGALYEQYF
CDR3nt: TGTGCCAGCAGTTCTGGGGCCCTTTACGAGCAGTACTTC

j_gene: TRBJ2-2
v_gene: TRBV28
abundance: .
d_gene: .
CDR3aa: CASSSTFLGELFF
CDR3nt: TGTGCCAGCAGCTCAACTTTCCTCGGGGAGCTGTTTTTT

j_gene: TRBJ2-5
v_gene: TRBV5-1
abundance: many
d_gene: .
CDR3aa: CASSLRGSGETQYF
CDR3nt: TGCGCCAGCAGCTTGCGGGGGAGCGGGGAGACCCAGTACTTC

j_gene: TRBJ2-5
v_gene: TRBV24-1
abundance: many
d_gene: .
CDR3aa: CATSDPGQTPWTQYF
CDR3nt: TGTGCCACCAGTGATCCTGGACAGACCCCATGGACCCAGTACTTC